This TCR beta chain was found in a study of blood T cells in healthy people across ages. The study, taken as a whole, reports: Versus aged donors, long-lived donors had higher diversity and more naive CD4+ cells. Diversity of TCR beta per million T cells declined in a roughly linear way with age. Considered underestimates were the diversity estimates obtained from one million T cells.

CDR3 length: 15 residues. Per germline, CDR1 DFQATT and CDR2 SNEGSKA (reference sequence). Next came a second PCR, run for roughly 7 to 12 cycles, which used a sample-barcoded 5' primer along with a J-beta primer mix. From the 5' RACE reads, TCRdb called clonotypes with MiXCR, one entry per CDR3 protein. The sample contains about 640,000 distinct CDR3 sequences, 58% of which appear only once. This clonotype was seen once. Its antigen remains unidentified. Sequence at one end of the junction differs from germline and may be a read error. The J gene is TRBJ2-6, the V gene TRBV20-1; D tentatively fits TRBD1 or TRBD2 (5 bases each). Sequencing used blood. This receptor was taken from a man aged 60 to 69 in good health. CDR3: CSAIRAGSGADVLTF. CDR3 nucleotides: TGCAGTGCTATCCGGGCAGGCTCCGGGGCCGACGTCCTGACTTTC.